The following is a T cell receptor (beta chain) sequence with its context. Per the original data handling: Reference gene primer amplification gave estimated nucleated cell counts. Produced via immunoSEQ multiplex PCR; TCRdb's table is partial and in-frame only. The V and J calls and clone size are taken from that table; D and trimming were inferred from the DNA. There are 20,000 to 25,000 clones in the sample; approximately 83% occur only once, and 20% to 25% lies in the top ten. This sample was included in a study of blood T cell repertoires in COVID-19. At the level of the study: Samples of COVID-19 (acute and convalescent) were obtained from the United States, Italy and Spain. T cells, B-cell-depleted T cells, or PBMCs supplied cDNA or gDNA.

Germline loops: CDR1 SGHTA, CDR2 FQGNSA. V dropped 3 bases and J dropped 4 bases, with 10 bases sitting between them. This CDR3 spans 14 amino acids. The sequenced sample consisted of peripheral blood. This rearrangement joins TRBV7-2 to TRBJ1-5; the D is unclear. This TCR was sampled from an elderly man with active or convalescent COVID-19. The CDR3, as DNA: TGTGCCAGCAGCTTCCTCGGGGTGAATCAGCCCCAGCATTTT. Translating it yields CASSFLGVNQPQHF.